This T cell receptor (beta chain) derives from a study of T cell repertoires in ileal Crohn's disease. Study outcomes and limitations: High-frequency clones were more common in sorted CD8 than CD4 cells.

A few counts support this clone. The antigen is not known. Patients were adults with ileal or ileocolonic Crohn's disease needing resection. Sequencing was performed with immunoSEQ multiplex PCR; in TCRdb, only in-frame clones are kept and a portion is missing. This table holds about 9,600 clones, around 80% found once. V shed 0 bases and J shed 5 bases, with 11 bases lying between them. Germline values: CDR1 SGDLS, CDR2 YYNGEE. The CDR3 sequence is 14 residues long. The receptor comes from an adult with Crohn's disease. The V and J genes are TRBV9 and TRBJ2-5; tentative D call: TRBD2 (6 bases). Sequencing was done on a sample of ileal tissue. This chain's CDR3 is CASSVGAGGETQYF. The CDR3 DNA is TGTGCCAGCAGCGTAGGAGCCGGAGGGGAGACCCAGTACTTC. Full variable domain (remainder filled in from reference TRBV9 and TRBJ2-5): DSGVTQTPKHLITATGQRVTLRCSPRSGDLSVYWYQQSLDQGLQFLIQYYNGEERAKGNILERFSAQQFPDLHSELNLSSLELGDSALYFCASSVGAGGETQYFGPGTRLLVL.